This T cell receptor beta chain was documented in a study of low-dose radiotherapy and immunotherapy resistance in tumors. Turning to the study itself: Daily, from cycle 1 day 1 and for four cycles, patients took oral aspirin 300 mg.

Regarding time point: after trial treatment. Treatment defined: LDRT plus nivolumab, ipilimumab, low-dose cyclophosphamide and aspirin (RACIN trial). Administered to the donors were nivolumab, ipilimumab, aspirin, low-dose cyclophosphamide and low-dose radiotherapy. TRAV- and TRBV-specific primers primed first-strand cDNA, covering alpha and beta chains. Both a constant-region primer and a V-primer adapter served to amplify TCRs across 15 to 25 PCR cycles. TCRdb called the reads again in MiXCR, with one record for every CDR3 protein. The table has about 97,000 distinct CDR3 sequences, about a fifth seen once. Germline V gives CDR1 KGHSH, CDR2 LQKENI. Trimming shortened V by 8 bases and J by 1 base, and 11 bases separated the two germline ends. CDR3 length: 13 residues.

The sample was PBMCs, taken after low-dose radiotherapy plus immunotherapy. This TCR was sampled from a male donor with prostate cancer. The gene calls are TRBV18 and TRBJ1-1; D not resolved. CDR3 coding DNA: TGTGCCAGCCGCCGGGAGGCGAACACTGAAGCTTTCTTT. The encoded protein is CASRREANTEAFF.